The next 18 T cell receptor beta chains were all read from a single sample in a study of glioma-infiltrating T cells. The iRepertoire nested amplicon-rescue multiplex PCR amplified TCR alpha and beta CDR3s from RNA. One entry per CDR3 protein, called by TCRdb with MiXCR from the multiplex PCR reads. The data hold approximately 140,000 distinct CDR3 sequences, with about 25% observed a single time. The sequencing input was glioma tissue, nonneoplastic brain tissue, or PBMCs (not recorded which). The receptors shown here come from a human donor with low-grade glioma or glioblastoma, undergoing nonglioma brain surgery, or in good health (not recorded which).

The chain uses TRBV19 and TRBJ2-5; D is unclear. Trimming left V 5 bases short and J 2 bases short, with 9 bases between. This CDR3 region has 13 residues. Germline V lookup: CDR1 LNHDA, CDR2 SQIVND (reference sequence). CDR3 sequence reads: CASSWTDQETQYF. DNA for the CDR3: TGTGCCAGTAGTTGGACGGATCAAGAGACCCAGTACTTC.

This clonotype was found a few times. This chain connects TRBV7-9 to TRBJ2-3; unclear D gene. V was clipped by 3 bases and J by 0 bases, with 10 bases between them. Germline V gene lookup returns CDR1 SEHNR and CDR2 FQNEAQ (reference sequence). CDR3 length: 15 amino acids. This CDR3 is CASSLWGSSTDTQYF. The CDR3, as DNA: TGTGCCAGCAGCTTGTGGGGTTCCAGCACAGATACGCAGTATTTT.

The rearrangement joins TRBV24-1 to TRBJ2-5, with a tentative D call TRBD1 (5 bases). Germline loops: CDR1 KGHDR, CDR2 SFDVKD. V lost 4 bases and J lost 7, with 15 bases in between. The CDR3 consists of 14 residues. The CDR3 reads CATSDSTAAGTQYF. For the CDR3, the DNA is TGTGCCACCAGTGACTCGACAGCTGCCGGGACCCAGTACTTC.

In regard to this clonotype: This sequence may be a read error, since a much larger clone differs from it by one base. This chain links TRBV10-3 with TRBJ2-1; D gene uncertain. The CDR3 consists of 12 residues. The V end lost 5 bases, the J end lost 8 bases, and 10 bases lay between the germline ends. Germline V gene data show CDR1 as ENHRY and CDR2 as SYGVKD. The CDR3 nucleotides read TGTGCCATCAGTTCCCTACGCTATGAGCAGTTCTTC. Amino acid sequence: CAISSLRYEQFF.

This clonotype was observed a handful of times. The chain has TRBV7-2 and TRBJ1-6, with D uncertain. Germline V gene sequence: CDR1 SGHTA, CDR2 FQGNSA. Trimming removed 1 base at V and 4 bases at J, with 5 bases between. This CDR3 is 14 amino acids long. CDR3 region: CASSLVPYNSPLHF. The CDR3 DNA is TGTGCCAGCAGCTTAGTGCCATATAATTCACCCCTCCACTTT.

V is TRBV12-3 or TRBV12-4 and J is TRBJ1-5; D not certain. Trimming removed 5 bases at V and 3 bases at J, with 8 bases between. The CDR3 totals 13 residues. The DNA of the CDR3 is TGTGCCAGCAGTAGAAGATCCAATCAGCCCCAGCATTTT. Translated, it gives CASSRRSNQPQHF.

This clonotype occurred a few times. This chain connects TRBV28 to TRBJ2-5, with 9 bases lining up with TRBD2. Germline CDR1 MDHEN, CDR2 SYDVKM. The CDR3 has 16 residues. Trimming took 2 bases from V and 2 from J; bases not matched to a gene: 6. Written as DNA, the CDR3 is TGTGCCAGCAGTTTACCGCTAGCGGGGTTTCAAGAGACCCAGTACTTC. Translated, it gives CASSLPLAGFQETQYF.

In this sample, this clonotype turned up a few times. The rearrangement links TRBV12-3 or TRBV12-4 to TRBJ2-7; no reliable D call. V gave up 8 bases and J gave up 0 bases, with 14 bases separating them. The CDR3 totals 14 residues. The DNA of the CDR3 is TGTGCCAGCTCAAAGGGTACAGTCTCCTACGAGCAGTACGTC. Translating gives CASSKGTVSYEQYV.

The sample holds many counts of this clonotype. The chain joins TRBV25-1 to TRBJ2-3, with D perhaps matching TRBD2 (6 bases). The CDR3 sequence is 15 residues long. From germline, CDR1 is MGHDK and CDR2 SYGVNS. The ends were cut back, 2 bases at V and 5 bases at J, with 14 bases in the middle. CDR3 coding DNA: TGTGCCAGCAGTGAAGAGGAACTAGCAGTAGATACGCAGTATTTT. This sequence encodes CASSEEELAVDTQYF.

In this sample, this clonotype turned up many times. The chain uses TRBV20-1 and TRBJ1-2; 7 bases align to TRBD1. The J segment lost 1 base and the V segment lost 1 base, leaving 3 bases of the junction unmatched. The CDR3 totals 14 residues. CDR1 is DFQATT, CDR2 SNEGSKA, per germline (reference sequence). The CDR3 sequence is CSARAPGGNYGYTF. The DNA for the CDR3 is TGCAGTGCTAGAGCCCCAGGGGGTAACTATGGCTACACCTTC.

A few counts support this clonotype. The chain employs TRBV5-1 and TRBJ2-1; D not resolved. CDR3 length: 13 amino acids. The germline CDR1 and CDR2 sequences are SGHRS and YFSETQ. Trimming removed 4 bases from V and 1 base from J, with 6 bases in between. The CDR3: CASSDTSYNEQFF. CDR3 nucleotide sequence: TGCGCCAGCAGCGACACGTCCTACAATGAGCAGTTCTTC.

This clonotype occurred a few times. Written as DNA, the CDR3 is TGTGCCAGCAGCCGGACAGGGGGTGGGACTGAAGCTTTCTTT. It is translated as CASSRTGGGTEAFF. The chain links TRBV11-3 to TRBJ1-1; 10 bases agree with TRBD1. The V gene's germline CDR1 is SGHNT and CDR2 YENEEA. Unmatched junction bases numbered 5, after V lost 5 bases and J lost 5 bases. This CDR3 has 14 residues.

This clonotype has just a few counts. The CDR3 reads CASSKGQYTGELFF. The CDR3 DNA reads TGTGCCAGCAGTAAGGGACAGTACACCGGGGAGCTGTTTTTT. The gene calls are TRBV7-2 and TRBJ2-2, with 7 bases matching TRBD1. V was pared by 6 bases and J by 3 bases, with 4 bases of the junction left unmatched. Germline CDR1 is SGHTA and CDR2 is FQGNSA. This CDR3 has 14 amino acids.

CDR3 sequence (DNA): TGTGCCAGCACCGGCCTTGGGCCCTATGGCTACACCTTC. It is translated as CASTGLGPYGYTF. This chain uses TRBV25-1 with TRBJ1-2; D unresolved. This CDR3 contains 13 residues. V dropped 7 bases and J dropped 4 bases, with 13 bases sitting between them. Germline assignment: CDR1 MGHDK and CDR2 SYGVNS.

In this sample, this clonotype turned up many times. The V gene is TRBV14, the J gene TRBJ2-5, with D hard to call. Germline V gene data show CDR1 as SGHDN and CDR2 as FVKESK. The CDR3 runs 13 residues. Trimming pared 0 bases from V and 4 bases from J, leaving 6 bases between. The CDR3 coding sequence is TGTGCCAGCAGCCAAGAGTTGGGAGAGACCCAGTACTTC. Its translation: CASSQELGETQYF.

The chain combines TRBV5-1 with TRBJ2-1, with D perhaps given as TRBD1 or TRBD2 (5 bases each). Germline loops: CDR1 SGHRS, CDR2 YFSETQ. This CDR3 has 15 amino acids. Trimming left V 2 bases short and J 7 bases short, with 16 bases between. The CDR3 reads CASSFRGPRDNEQFF. CDR3 nucleotides: TGCGCCAGCAGCTTTAGGGGACCACGGGATAATGAGCAGTTCTTC.

This clonotype was detected only a few times. The rearrangement links TRBV7-8 to TRBJ1-2; 7 nucleotides agree with TRBD1. The CDR3 covers 14 residues. V gave up 4 bases and J gave up 0 bases; unmatched junction bases: 2. Germline CDR1 reads SGHVS; CDR2 reads FQNEAQ. The CDR3 sequence: CASSSGQTNYGYTF. CDR3 DNA sequence: TGTGCCAGCAGCTCGGGACAGACTAACTATGGCTACACCTTC.

The chain employs TRBV6-1 and TRBJ2-7; D gene unclear. V was pared by 7 bases and J by 3 bases, with 16 bases between. In germline, CDR1 is MNHNS, CDR2 SASEGT. There are 14 residues in the CDR3. The CDR3 DNA reads as TGTGCCAGCACTCTCCCAGCTAAGGGCTACGAGCAGTACGTC. This sequence encodes CASTLPAKGYEQYV.